This T cell receptor beta chain was recorded in a study of cytomegalovirus exposure and HLA in healthy donors. Study-wide findings and caveats: Sequencing depth across donors, presence/absence analyses assumed, was roughly uniform. Analysis was carried out at a later point, and it linked a missense DCLRE1C variant to TCR beta V- and J-gene trimming.

The V end lost 10 bases, the J end lost 7 bases, and 14 bases lay between the germline ends. Germline V gene sequence: CDR1 MNHNY, CDR2 SVGAGI (reference sequence). CDR3 length: 11 residues. Primers included in the PCR were 60 Vbeta and 13 Jbeta primers. Clones were sequenced by immunoSEQ multiplex PCR, and TCRdb holds only the in-frame ones, with some missing. The sample lists fewer than 75,000 clones; around four fifths were seen once. As regards this clone: Its antigen is unknown.

This sequence was found in a woman in her 30s in good health and CMV-seronegative. What was sequenced was PBMCs. The rearrangement joins TRBV6-6 to TRBJ2-7; maybe TRBD1 (6 bases). The CDR3 bases are TGTGCCACTCGGGACATGGAAGAGCAGTACTTC. Translation: CATRDMEEQYF.